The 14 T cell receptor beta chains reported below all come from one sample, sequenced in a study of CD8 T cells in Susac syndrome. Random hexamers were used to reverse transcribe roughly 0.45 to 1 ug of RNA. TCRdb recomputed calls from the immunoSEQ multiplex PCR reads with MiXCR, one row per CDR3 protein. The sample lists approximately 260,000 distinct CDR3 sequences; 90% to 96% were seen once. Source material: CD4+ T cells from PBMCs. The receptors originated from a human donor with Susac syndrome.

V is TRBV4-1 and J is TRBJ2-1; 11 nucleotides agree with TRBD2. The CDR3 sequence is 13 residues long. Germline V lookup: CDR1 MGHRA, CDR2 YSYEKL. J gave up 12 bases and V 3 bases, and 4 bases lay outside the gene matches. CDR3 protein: CASSQPLAGGQFF. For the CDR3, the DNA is TGCGCCAGCAGCCAGCCCCTAGCGGGGGGGCAGTTCTTC.

CDR3 nucleotides: TGTGCCAGCAGGCCAGGGGCTGGCGGTGGCTACACCTTC. Encoded protein: CASRPGAGGGYTF. V is TRBV6-5 and J is TRBJ1-2; D may be TRBD1 (6 bases). From germline, CDR1 is MNHEY and CDR2 SVGAGI. The CDR3 totals 13 residues. Trimming removed 6 bases from V and 7 bases from J, with 15 bases in between.

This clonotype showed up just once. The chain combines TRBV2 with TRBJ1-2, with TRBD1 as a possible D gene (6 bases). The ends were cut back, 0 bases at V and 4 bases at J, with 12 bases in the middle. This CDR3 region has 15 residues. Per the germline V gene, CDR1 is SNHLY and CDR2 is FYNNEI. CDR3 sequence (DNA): TGTGCCAGCAGTGAAGCGGGACAAGATCTCTATGGCTACACCTTC. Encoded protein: CASSEAGQDLYGYTF. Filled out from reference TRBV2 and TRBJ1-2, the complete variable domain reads EPEVTQTPSHQVTQMGQEVILRCVPISNHLYFYWYRQILGQKVEFLVSFYNNEISEKSEIFDDQFSVERPDGSNFTLKIRSTKLEDSAMYFCASSEAGQDLYGYTFGSGTRLTVV.

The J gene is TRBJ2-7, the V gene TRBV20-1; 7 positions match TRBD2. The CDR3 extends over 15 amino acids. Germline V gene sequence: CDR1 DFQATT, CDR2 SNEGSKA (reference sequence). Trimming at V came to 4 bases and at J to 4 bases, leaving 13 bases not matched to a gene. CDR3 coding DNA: TGCAGTGCTAAGTCTTTGGGGGAGGGCCCGTACGAGCAGTACTTC. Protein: CSAKSLGEGPYEQYF.

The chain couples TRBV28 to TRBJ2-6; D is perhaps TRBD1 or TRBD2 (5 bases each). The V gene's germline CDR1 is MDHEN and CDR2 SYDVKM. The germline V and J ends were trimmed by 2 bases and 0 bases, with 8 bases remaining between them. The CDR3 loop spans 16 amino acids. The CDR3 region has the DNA TGTGCCAGCAGTTTAGGGGGTCTCTCTGGGGCCAACGTCCTGACTTTC. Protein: CASSLGGLSGANVLTF. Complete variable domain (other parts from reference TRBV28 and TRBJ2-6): DVKVTQSSRYLVKRTGEKVFLECVQDMDHENMFWYRQDPGLGLRLIYFSYDVKMKEKGDIPEGYSVSREKKERFSLILESASTNQTSMYLCASSLGGLSGANVLTFGAGSRLTVL.

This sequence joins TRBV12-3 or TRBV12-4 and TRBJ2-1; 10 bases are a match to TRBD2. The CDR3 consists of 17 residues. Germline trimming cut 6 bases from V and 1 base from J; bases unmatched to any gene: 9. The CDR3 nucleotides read TGTGCCAGCAGACGGATAGCGGGAGGACTGTCCTACAATGAGCAGTTCTTC. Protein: CASRRIAGGLSYNEQFF.

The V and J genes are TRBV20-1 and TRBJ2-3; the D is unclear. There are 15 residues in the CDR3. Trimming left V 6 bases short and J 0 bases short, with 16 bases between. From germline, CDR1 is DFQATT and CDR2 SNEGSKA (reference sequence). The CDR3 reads CSAPGPKSSTDTQYF. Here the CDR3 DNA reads TGCAGTGCCCCTGGACCAAAATCTAGCACAGATACGCAGTATTTT.

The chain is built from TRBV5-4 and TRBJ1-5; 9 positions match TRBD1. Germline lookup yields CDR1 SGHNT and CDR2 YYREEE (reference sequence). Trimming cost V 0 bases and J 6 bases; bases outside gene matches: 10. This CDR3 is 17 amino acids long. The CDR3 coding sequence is TGTGCCAGCAGCTTGGCGCGGTTGGGACAGGGTTGTCAGCCCCAGCATTTT. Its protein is CASSLARLGQGCQPQHF.

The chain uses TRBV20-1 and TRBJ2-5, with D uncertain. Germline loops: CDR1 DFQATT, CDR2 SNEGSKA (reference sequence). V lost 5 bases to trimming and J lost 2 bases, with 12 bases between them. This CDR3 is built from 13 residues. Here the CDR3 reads CSAPRIGQETQYF. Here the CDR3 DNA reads TGCAGTGCTCCGAGGATCGGTCAAGAGACCCAGTACTTC.

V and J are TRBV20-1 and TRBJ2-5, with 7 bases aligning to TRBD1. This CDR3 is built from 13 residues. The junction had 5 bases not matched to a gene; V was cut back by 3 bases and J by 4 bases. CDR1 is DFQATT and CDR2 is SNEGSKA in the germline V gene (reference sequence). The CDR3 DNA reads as TGCAGTGCTAGGGGCACAGGGGTAGAGACCCAGTACTTC. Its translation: CSARGTGVETQYF.

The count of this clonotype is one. Here the CDR3 reads CAWTPPGTYEQYF. The CDR3 DNA reads as TGTGCCTGGACCCCCCCCGGTACCTACGAGCAGTACTTC. The rearrangement joins TRBV30 to TRBJ2-7; D is undetermined. The CDR3 contains 13 residues. With 4 bases removed from V and 2 bases from J, the gap between germline ends came to 12 bases. The germline V gene has CDR1 GTSNPN and CDR2 SVGIG (reference sequence).

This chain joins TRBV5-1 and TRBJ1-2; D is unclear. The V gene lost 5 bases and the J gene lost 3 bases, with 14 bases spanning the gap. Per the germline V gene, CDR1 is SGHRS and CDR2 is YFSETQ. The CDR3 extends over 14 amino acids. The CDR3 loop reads CASRFEAVDYGYTF. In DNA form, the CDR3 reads TGCGCCAGCAGGTTCGAGGCAGTTGACTATGGCTACACCTTC.

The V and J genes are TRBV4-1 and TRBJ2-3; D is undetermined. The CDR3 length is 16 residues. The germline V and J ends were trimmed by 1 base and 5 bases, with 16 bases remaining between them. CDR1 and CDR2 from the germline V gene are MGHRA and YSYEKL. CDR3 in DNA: TGCGCCAGCAGCCAAGCCATAGTAGACCCCAGAGATACGCAGTATTTT. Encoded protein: CASSQAIVDPRDTQYF.

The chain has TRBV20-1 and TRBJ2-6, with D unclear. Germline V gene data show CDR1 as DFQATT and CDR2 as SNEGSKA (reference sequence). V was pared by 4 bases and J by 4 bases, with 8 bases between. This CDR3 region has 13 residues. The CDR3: CSAIVGGANVLTF. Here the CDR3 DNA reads TGCAGTGCTATCGTAGGGGGGGCCAACGTCCTGACTTTC.